The entry that follows covers one T cell receptor beta chain sequence. The sample belongs to a study of blood T cell repertoires in COVID-19. Turning to the study itself: Acute-phase and convalescent COVID-19 samples originated in the United States, Italy and Spain.

As processed by the authors: Reference gene primer amplification yielded estimated nucleated cell counts. The method was immunoSEQ multiplex PCR; TCRdb's version includes in-frame clones alone and lacks a portion of them. V, J and clone size were drawn from that table, and D and trimming were deduced from the DNA. The sample shows some 160,000 clones, about 87% of them seen only once. J was trimmed by 5 bases and V by 2 bases; bases with no gene match: 1. Germline assignment: CDR1 SGHDT and CDR2 YYEEEE. This CDR3 contains 14 residues. Seattle participants joined during active infection and were tracked over time.

The receptor's source is a woman of 80 years or more with COVID-19, enrolled during active disease. The V call is TRBV5-6, the J call TRBJ2-1; 10 positions agree with TRBD2. Source material: peripheral blood. The CDR3 loop reads CASSFTSGNNEQFF. CDR3 DNA: TGTGCCAGCAGCTTTACTAGCGGGAACAATGAGCAGTTCTTC.